The 21 T cell receptor beta chains listed next were all sequenced from one sample in a study of sequential checkpoint blockade in melanoma. Treatment defined: randomized to nivolumab then ipilimumab (arm A) or the reverse (arm B). Clones were read by immunoSEQ multiplex PCR, and TCRdb kept only the in-frame ones, dropping some. The sample carries some 1,500 clones, roughly 23% recorded once. The source material was tumor tissue (inferred from file names), sampled from a patient given nivolumab and ipilimumab in sequence. These receptor sequences come from a human donor with melanoma.

This chain joins TRBV5-1 and TRBJ1-2, with 7 nucleotides matching TRBD1. This CDR3 is built from 15 residues. Germline CDR1 and CDR2: SGHRS and YFSETQ. Trimming took 4 bases from V and 0 from J; bases not matched to a gene: 6. CDR3 region: CASSLTGTANYGYTF. CDR3 in DNA: TGCGCCAGCAGCCTCACAGGGACAGCTAACTATGGCTACACCTTC.

In regard to this clone: Other DNA sequences within the sample encode an identical CDR3. This chain joins TRBV5-1 and TRBJ1-4; no firm D call. CDR1 is SGHRS and CDR2 is YFSETQ in the germline V gene. The CDR3 totals 14 residues. Trimming shortened V by 1 base and J by 11 bases, and 15 bases separated the two germline ends. The CDR3 region is CASSLTPASEKLFF. CDR3 in DNA: TGCGCCAGCAGCTTGACCCCCGCTTCTGAGAAACTGTTTTTT.

The sample holds a few counts of this clone. The DNA is omitted, as the CDR3 cannot be located on it reliably, and the CDR3 follows TCRdb's listing. V and J are TRBV1 and TRBJ2-7; the DNA was not compared with TRBD1, the D call given in the table. TRBV1 is a recognized pseudogene. The CDR3 comprises 14 residues, both ends counted. This CDR3 is CASSWGSGAYEQYF.

By sample share, this clone is medium-sized. V is TRBV9 and J is TRBJ1-2, with D possibly TRBD1 on 5 matching bases. CDR3 length: 18 residues. Looked up from germline, CDR1 is SGDLS and CDR2 is YYNGEE. With 3 bases removed from V and 4 bases from J, the gap between germline ends came to 25 bases. DNA for the CDR3: TGTGCCAGCAGCGCCATCGGGACGGATACCCTGCGTGGCTATGGCTACACCTTC. Translating it yields CASSAIGTDTLRGYGYTF.

This clone is labeled large. The chain employs TRBV9 and TRBJ1-3, with D possibly matching TRBD1 (5 bases). Trimming took 0 bases from V and 0 from J, leaving 10 bases between them. The CDR3 spans 16 residues. The V gene's germline CDR1 is SGDLS and CDR2 YYNGEE. The CDR3: CASSVAKGPSGNTIYF. Written as DNA, the CDR3 is TGTGCCAGCAGCGTAGCGAAGGGACCCTCTGGAAACACCATATATTTT. Using reference TRBV9 and TRBJ1-3 for the parts outside the CDR3, the full variable domain is DSGVTQTPKHLITATGQRVTLRCSPRSGDLSVYWYQQSLDQGLQFLIQYYNGEERAKGNILERFSAQQFPDLHSELNLSSLELGDSALYFCASSVAKGPSGNTIYFGEGSWLTVV.

This clone occurred a few times. The V gene is TRBV6-8, the J gene TRBJ1-2, with TRBD1 matching 7 bases. V gave up 5 bases and J gave up 8 bases; unmatched junction bases: 11. The germline V gene encodes CDR1 MNHGY and CDR2 SAAAGT. The CDR3 sequence is 14 residues long. This CDR3 is CASSDGGGAWGYTF. CDR3 bases: TGTGCCAGCAGTGATGGAGGGGGCGCATGGGGCTACACCTTC.

The rearrangement links TRBV18 to TRBJ2-7, with D tentatively TRBD2 (6 bases). CDR3 length: 15 residues. The ends were cut back, 3 bases at V and 3 bases at J, with 15 bases in the middle. Germline lookup yields CDR1 KGHSH and CDR2 LQKENI. The CDR3 region is CASSPWRDRVYEQYF. The CDR3 nucleotides read TGTGCCAGCTCACCTTGGCGGGACCGAGTCTACGAGCAGTACTTC.

The chain uses TRBV30 and TRBJ1-1; TRBD1 might be the D (5 bases). This CDR3 contains 14 residues. Trimming cost V 5 bases and J 11 bases, with 24 bases left between them. Per germline, CDR1 GTSNPN and CDR2 SVGIG (reference sequence). The CDR3, as DNA: TGTGCCTGGCAATTGGAAAACTTCGAAAAGGGGGCTTTCTTT. Translation gives CAWQLENFEKGAFF.

This clone was picked up one time. The rearrangement links TRBV25-1 to TRBJ2-1; D possibly corresponds to TRBD1 (5 bases). Germline V lookup: CDR1 MGHDK, CDR2 SYGVNS. The germline V and J ends were trimmed by 4 bases and 3 bases, with 13 bases remaining between them. There are 15 residues in the CDR3. The CDR3 DNA reads as TGTGCCAGCAGTGCATGGCAGGGTATCTACAATGAGCAGTTCTTC. Its protein is CASSAWQGIYNEQFF.

V gene TRBV1 combines with J gene TRBJ1-6; the table names TRBD1, a call not compared with the DNA. TRBV1 is reported as a pseudogene. The CDR3 is 17 amino acids. The CDR3, as DNA: TGCGCCAGCAGCATAGCCCCCGGACAGGGTCTAGATTCACCCCTCCACTTT. It codes for CASSIAPGQGLDSPLHF.

This clone was detected only a few times. This chain connects TRBV6-8 to TRBJ1-3, with D unclear. Trimming stripped 4 bases from V and 1 base from J, with 11 bases between. This CDR3 contains 15 residues. CDR1 is MNHGY, CDR2 SAAAGT, per germline. CDR3 nucleotide sequence: TGTGCCAGCAGTTTCTGGGGAGGGTCTGGAAACACCATATATTTT. This codes for CASSFWGGSGNTIYF.

In its sample, this clone ranks as large. The chain uses TRBV19 and TRBJ2-2, with a tentative D call TRBD2 (5 bases). The CDR3 has 14 amino acids. The V gene's germline CDR1 is LNHDA and CDR2 SQIVND (reference sequence). V was shortened by 7 bases and J by 7 bases, with 16 bases between the two germline ends. CDR3 protein: CASNTGYRGGELFF. CDR3 DNA: TGTGCCAGTAATACGGGGTATCGTGGCGGGGAGCTGTTTTTT.

Only a few counts were recorded for this clone. The chain couples TRBV28 to TRBJ2-7, with D perhaps TRBD1 or TRBD2 (5 bases each). Looked up from germline, CDR1 is MDHEN and CDR2 is SYDVKM. The CDR3 consists of 15 residues. Trimming left V 3 bases short and J 6 bases short, with 18 bases between. For the CDR3, the DNA is TGTGCCAGCAGTTTCCGGGACCTCTTCGCCCGCGAGCAGTACTTC. Protein sequence: CASSFRDLFAREQYF.

This clone rates as hyperexpanded (1% or more). The V and J genes are TRBV11-3 and TRBJ2-7, with D possibly TRBD1 on 8 matching bases. The germline V gene has CDR1 SGHNT and CDR2 YENEEA. Trimming cost V 3 bases and J 6 bases, with 18 bases left between them. The length of the CDR3 is 15 residues. CDR3 DNA sequence: TGTGCCAGCAGCTTGGCCGACAGGGGAGGGTCCGAGCAGTACTTC. Residues: CASSLADRGGSEQYF.

The chain recombines TRBV10-2 with TRBJ1-2; D remains ambiguous. With 3 bases removed from V and 8 bases from J, the gap between germline ends came to 13 bases. There are 13 residues in the CDR3. Per germline, CDR1 WSHSY and CDR2 SAAADI. Written as DNA, the CDR3 is TGCGCCAGCAGTGATACGGCCGGGAGGGGCTACACCTTC. This sequence encodes CASSDTAGRGYTF.

By frequency in the sample, this clone is medium-sized. This sequence joins TRBV11-3 and TRBJ1-4; D is uncertain. V lost 5 bases, J lost 8 bases, and 15 bases lay in between. This CDR3 has 14 residues. Per the germline V gene, CDR1 is SGHNT and CDR2 is YENEEA. The CDR3 sequence: CASSPGGAVEKLFF. The CDR3 nucleotides read TGTGCCAGCAGCCCAGGAGGCGCGGTAGAAAAACTGTTTTTT.

This clone was counted a few times. The rearrangement uses TRBV28 and TRBJ2-5, with 8 bases identical to TRBD2. The junction had 5 bases not matched to a gene; V was cut back by 5 bases and J by 6 bases. The CDR3 has 13 amino acids. The germline V gene encodes CDR1 MDHEN and CDR2 SYDVKM. CDR3 loop: CASSGAGVKTQYF. CDR3 nucleotide sequence: TGTGCCAGCAGTGGAGCGGGAGTAAAGACCCAGTACTTC.

V is TRBV5-1 and J is TRBJ1-1; tentative D call: TRBD1 (5 bases). Germline CDR1 reads SGHRS; CDR2 reads YFSETQ. V lost 0 bases, J lost 3 bases, and 9 bases lay in between. This CDR3 has 14 amino acids. CDR3 in amino acids: CASSLVGDYTEAFF. CDR3 nucleotides: TGCGCCAGCAGCTTGGTGGGGGATTACACTGAAGCTTTCTTT.

The chain carries TRBV6-8 and TRBJ2-7; TRBD2 aligns across 15 bases. The CDR3 spans 16 residues. After removal of 6 bases from V and 3 bases from J, the junction contained 6 bases not matched to a gene. Germline V gene data show CDR1 as MNHGY and CDR2 as SAAAGT. The CDR3 DNA is TGTGCCAGCAGCGGGACTAGCGGGGGGTCCCTCTACGAGCAGTACTTC. Amino acids: CASSGTSGGSLYEQYF.

Written as DNA, the CDR3 is TGTGCCAGCAGTGGGGACGGTAGGGGAAACACCATATATTTT. Amino acids: CASSGDGRGNTIYF. The V gene is TRBV6-8, the J gene TRBJ1-3; perhaps TRBD1 as D (5 bases). The CDR3 has 14 amino acids. V lost 5 bases to trimming and J lost 4 bases, with 12 bases between them. The germline V gene has CDR1 MNHGY and CDR2 SAAAGT.

This clone occurred a few times. This rearrangement joins TRBV28 to TRBJ2-7; D gene unclear. CDR1 MDHEN and CDR2 SYDVKM come from the germline V gene. The germline V and J ends were trimmed by 6 bases and 2 bases, with 17 bases remaining between them. The CDR3 is 15 amino acids. CDR3 sequence: CASSSTGLLTYEQYF. As DNA, the CDR3 is TGTGCCAGCAGCTCGACCGGGCTTCTTACCTACGAGCAGTACTTC.